A single sample gave rise to the 21 T cell receptor beta chains below, sequenced in a study of blood T cell repertoires in COVID-19. Produced via immunoSEQ multiplex PCR; TCRdb's table is partial and in-frame only. This sample has around 500,000 clones, with 70% to 90% found just once. Sequenced material: PBMCs or T cells enriched from blood (not recorded which). The receptor source for this set is a woman aged 40 to 50 who had recovered from COVID-19.

In DNA, the CDR3 is TGTGCCAGCAGTGAAAGGGGTAACACTGAAGCTTTCTTT. This encodes CASSERGNTEAFF. The gene calls are TRBV25-1 and TRBJ1-1, with D possibly TRBD1 on 5 matching bases. V lost 2 bases, J lost 2 bases, and 6 bases lay in between. The CDR3 consists of 13 residues. Germline CDR1 and CDR2: MGHDK and SYGVNS.

This clone has a handful of counts. This chain joins TRBV5-4 and TRBJ1-1; maybe TRBD1 (6 bases). In germline, CDR1 is SGHNT, CDR2 YYREEE (reference sequence). The CDR3 extends over 14 amino acids. Deletions cut 3 bases from V and 8 bases from J, with 17 bases between. CDR3 sequence (DNA): TGTGCCAGCAGCTCCATGGACAGTCTCGGGGAAGCTTTCTTT. This translates into CASSSMDSLGEAFF.

The table lists this clone with a count of one. The chain recombines TRBV19 with TRBJ1-6; tentative D call: TRBD1 (5 bases). CDR1 and CDR2 (germline): LNHDA, SQIVND (reference sequence). Trimming left V 1 base short and J 10 bases short, with 11 bases between. The CDR3 covers 14 residues. DNA for the CDR3: TGTGCCAGTAGTATAGGCAGGGTCGGGTCACCCCTCCACTTT. Translated: CASSIGRVGSPLHF.

The chain has TRBV6-2 or TRBV6-3 and TRBJ2-7, with 7 bases fitting TRBD1. Unmatched junction bases numbered 5, after V lost 6 bases and J lost 3 bases. The CDR3 spans 13 residues. CDR1 and CDR2 from the germline V gene are MNHEY and SVGEGT. CDR3 region: CASSIRDSYEQYF. CDR3 DNA: TGTGCCAGCAGCATCCGGGACAGCTACGAGCAGTACTTC.

The chain carries TRBV29-1 and TRBJ2-1; D possibly corresponds to TRBD2 (5 bases). CDR1 is SQVTM and CDR2 is ANQGSEA in the germline V gene. Trimming pared 4 bases from V and 8 bases from J, leaving 12 bases between. The CDR3 is 12 amino acids. The CDR3 bases are TGCAGCGTTGCGTGGAGGCTCGATGAGCAGTTCTTC. Translated, it gives CSVAWRLDEQFF.

The table lists this clone with a few counts. J is TRBJ2-3 and V is TRBV2; 12 nucleotides match TRBD2. The CDR3 extends over 15 amino acids. J lost 5 bases, V lost 5 bases, and 5 bases had no gene match. Germline V gene sequence: CDR1 SNHLY, CDR2 FYNNEI. DNA of the CDR3: TGTGCCAGCAGTAACCCTAGCGGGAGGGGAGATACGCAGTATTTT. As protein: CASSNPSGRGDTQYF.

The chain combines TRBV21-1 with TRBJ2-7; TRBD2, the table's D call, lacks a check against the DNA. TRBV21-1 is given as a pseudogene. The CDR3 contains 15 residues. The CDR3, as DNA: TGTGCCAGCAGCAAACCCTTATCTAGACCCTACGAGCAGTACTTC. Translating it yields CASSKPLSRPYEQYF.

This clone appeared a few times. V is TRBV19 and J is TRBJ1-5; TRBD1 matches 10 bases. Germline values: CDR1 LNHDA, CDR2 SQIVND (reference sequence). The CDR3 totals 16 residues. Trimming removed 4 bases from V and 5 bases from J; junction bases left unmatched: 8. This CDR3 reads CASSNEGQGHYQPQHF. In nucleotides, the CDR3 is TGTGCCAGTAGTAACGAGGGACAGGGGCACTATCAGCCCCAGCATTTT.

The sample holds many counts of this clone. The J gene is TRBJ2-5, the V gene TRBV18, with 9 bases fitting TRBD1. The CDR3 is made up of 14 amino acids. Germline CDR1 and CDR2: KGHSH and LQKENI. V shed 3 bases and J 5 bases; nucleotides not matched to a gene: 4. The CDR3 loop reads CASSPSGQGETQYF. The CDR3 nucleotides read TGTGCCAGCTCACCCTCGGGACAGGGTGAGACCCAGTACTTC.

This clone showed up just once. The chain joins TRBV9 to TRBJ2-7, with a weak D call TRBD2 (6 bases). The CDR3 contains 13 residues. The germline V and J ends were trimmed by 0 bases and 5 bases, with 9 bases remaining between them. Germline values: CDR1 SGDLS, CDR2 YYNGEE. Here the CDR3 reads CASSVGGVNEQYF. The DNA of the CDR3 is TGTGCCAGCAGCGTAGGGGGGGTTAACGAGCAGTACTTC.

V gene TRBV10-1 combines with J gene TRBJ2-7, with 10 bases that match TRBD1. Germline assignment: CDR1 WNHNN and CDR2 SYGVQD (reference sequence). V lost 4 bases, J lost 5 bases, and 11 bases stayed unmatched. CDR3 length: 16 amino acids. Written as DNA, the CDR3 is TGCGCCAGCAGTGGAGTGACGGGACAGGGGAGCCACGAGCAGTACTTC. Translating gives CASSGVTGQGSHEQYF.

This sequence joins TRBV19 and TRBJ2-1; TRBD1 agrees at 7 bases. The germline V gene has CDR1 LNHDA and CDR2 SQIVND (reference sequence). With V trimmed by 5 bases and J by 5 bases, 0 bases remained unmatched. This CDR3 contains 12 residues. CDR3 coding DNA: TGTGCCAGTAGTGACAGGGACAATGAGCAGTTCTTC. Its protein product is CASSDRDNEQFF.

This rearrangement joins TRBV27 to TRBJ1-5; 7 nucleotides agree with TRBD1. The CDR3 has 14 amino acids. With V trimmed by 5 bases and J by 5 bases, 6 bases remained unmatched. CDR1 MNHEY and CDR2 SMNVEV come from the germline V gene (reference sequence). The DNA for the CDR3 is TGTGCCAGCAGTCTCCTTCAGGGGGATCAGCCCCAGCATTTT. It translates to CASSLLQGDQPQHF.

J is TRBJ2-7 and V is TRBV7-2, with 7 bases lining up with TRBD1. The length of the CDR3 is 15 residues. V shed 3 bases, J shed 3 bases, and the junction held 8 bases outside the gene matches. Per the germline V gene, CDR1 is SGHTA and CDR2 is FQGNSA. CDR3 region: CASSFDRDRIYEQYF. In DNA, the CDR3 is TGTGCCAGCAGCTTTGATCGGGACAGAATCTACGAGCAGTACTTC.

The V call is TRBV18, the J call TRBJ1-4; no firm D call. Germline lookup yields CDR1 KGHSH and CDR2 LQKENI. CDR3 length: 14 amino acids. V was trimmed by 0 bases and J by 9 bases, leaving 11 bases between them. The CDR3 spells CASSPPMAGKKLFF. The CDR3 nucleotides are TGTGCCAGCTCACCACCGATGGCGGGCAAAAAACTGTTTTTT.

CDR3 nucleotides: TGTGCCAGTAGCCCCGGCCCGGACAGGGAAAATTCACCCCTCCACTTT. Translated: CASSPGPDRENSPLHF. The V gene is TRBV19, the J gene TRBJ1-6; 8 bases are a match to TRBD1. Germline loops: CDR1 LNHDA, CDR2 SQIVND (reference sequence). The CDR3 totals 16 residues. The J segment lost 7 bases and the V segment lost 6 bases, leaving 11 bases of the junction unmatched.

V gene TRBV6-5 combines with J gene TRBJ2-2, with 8 bases matching TRBD1. Germline V lookup: CDR1 MNHEY, CDR2 SVGAGI. The CDR3 consists of 14 residues. V lost 6 bases and J lost 4; bases outside the gene matches: 4. This chain's CDR3 is CASSIQGGTGELFF. The CDR3 DNA reads as TGTGCCAGCAGCATACAGGGGGGCACCGGGGAGCTGTTTTTT.

The chain employs TRBV9 and TRBJ2-3; TRBD2 aligns across 11 bases. The CDR3 is made up of 16 amino acids. Germline V lookup: CDR1 SGDLS, CDR2 YYNGEE. Unmatched junction bases numbered 5, after V lost 0 bases and J lost 5 bases. Written as DNA, the CDR3 is TGTGCCAGCAGCGTAGCTACCGGACTAGCGGGAGATACGCAGTATTTT. Protein sequence: CASSVATGLAGDTQYF. The entire variable domain, with the rest obtained from reference TRBV9 and TRBJ2-3, is as follows: DSGVTQTPKHLITATGQRVTLRCSPRSGDLSVYWYQQSLDQGLQFLIQYYNGEERAKGNILERFSAQQFPDLHSELNLSSLELGDSALYFCASSVATGLAGDTQYFGPGTRLTVL.

J is TRBJ2-7 and V is TRBV18, with 11 positions matching TRBD2. CDR1 is KGHSH, CDR2 LQKENI, per germline. The CDR3 runs to 14 residues. The V and J ends lost 5 bases and 5 bases, in that order; junction bases with no gene match: 5. This CDR3 is CASSFSGRVNEQYF. The CDR3 DNA sequence: TGTGCCAGCTCATTTAGCGGGAGGGTAAACGAGCAGTACTTC.

V is TRBV2 and J is TRBJ2-1; 7 bases fit TRBD2. Unmatched junction bases numbered 7, after V lost 4 bases and J lost 4 bases. The germline CDR1 and CDR2 sequences are SNHLY and FYNNEI. The CDR3 consists of 15 residues. CDR3 protein: CASSVTLAAYNEQFF. Written as DNA, the CDR3 is TGTGCCAGCAGTGTAACTCTAGCGGCATACAATGAGCAGTTCTTC.

The CDR3 DNA reads TGTGCCATCAGTGAGTCAGGGGCCCACGAGCAGTACTTC. This gives the protein CAISESGAHEQYF. V is TRBV10-3 and J is TRBJ2-7; maybe TRBD1 (5 bases). Germline lookup yields CDR1 ENHRY and CDR2 SYGVKD. Trimming left V 0 bases short and J 5 bases short, with 8 bases between. There are 13 residues in the CDR3.